These 27 T cell receptor beta chains came from one sample sequenced in a study of T cells after posttransplantation cyclophosphamide. Some clones are missing from TCRdb's copy, which holds only in-frame ones; the method was immunoSEQ multiplex PCR. The sample contains tens of thousands of clones, none of them singletons. The specimen was PBMCs. Receptors originate from a man aged 35 to 55 in good health, CMV-negative, and a related stem cell transplant donor.

This clone was seen ten or more times. This chain connects TRBV4-3 to TRBJ1-1, with D possibly TRBD1 on 6 matching bases. Germline V gene lookup returns CDR1 LGHNA and CDR2 YSLEER. The V gene lost 4 bases and the J gene lost 1 base, with 16 bases spanning the gap. This CDR3 contains 16 residues. The CDR3 is CASSRSTGGPNTEAFF. Written as DNA, the CDR3 is TGCGCCAGCAGCCGGTCTACCGGGGGGCCGAACACTGAAGCTTTCTTT.

At least ten counts were recorded for this clone. The chain employs TRBV9 and TRBJ2-1, with D perhaps TRBD1 (5 bases). V lost 0 bases to trimming and J lost 4 bases, with 11 bases between them. This CDR3 is built from 15 residues. CDR1 and CDR2 (germline): SGDLS, YYNGEE. The CDR3 bases are TGTGCCAGCAGCGTAGGACAGACCTTATACAATGAGCAGTTCTTC. This sequence encodes CASSVGQTLYNEQFF.

Many counts were recorded for this clone. This chain joins TRBV5-1 and TRBJ2-6; 8 bases are a match to TRBD1. CDR3 size: 17 residues. The trim removed 3 bases at V and 3 bases at J, leaving 8 bases unmatched. In germline, CDR1 is SGHRS, CDR2 YFSETQ. This CDR3 is CASSWGDRLVGANVLTF. CDR3 nucleotides: TGCGCCAGCAGCTGGGGGGACAGGCTTGTTGGGGCCAACGTCCTGACTTTC.

This clone was observed many times. V and J are TRBV7-6 and TRBJ1-6, with 9 positions matching TRBD1. Germline trimming cut 4 bases from V and 6 bases from J; bases unmatched to any gene: 7. CDR1 is SGHVS, CDR2 FNYEAQ, per germline. CDR3 size: 16 residues. The CDR3 coding sequence is TGTGCCAGCAGCTCCAAGACAGGGGGAGGTAATTCACCCCTCCACTTT. Encoded protein: CASSSKTGGGNSPLHF.

This clone was observed at least ten times. V is TRBV7-9 and J is TRBJ1-3; no clear D. V was cut by 2 bases and J by 0 bases, with 5 bases left in between. Looked up from germline, CDR1 is SEHNR and CDR2 is FQNEAQ (reference sequence). CDR3 length: 14 residues. The DNA for the CDR3 is TGTGCCAGCAGCTTAAGAGTCTCTGGAAACACCATATATTTT. Its translation is CASSLRVSGNTIYF. Combining the CDR3 with reference TRBV7-9 and TRBJ1-3 gives the whole variable domain DTGVSQNPRHKITKRGQNVTFRCDPISEHNRLYWYRQTLGQGPEFLTYFQNEAQLEKSRLLSDRFSAERPKGSFSTLEIQRTEQGDSAMYLCASSLRVSGNTIYFGEGSWLTVV.

This clone has a count of ten or more. The chain employs TRBV9 and TRBJ2-1; the match to TRBD2 covers 7 bases. The CDR3 is 15 residues long. Per the germline V gene, CDR1 is SGDLS and CDR2 is YYNGEE. The J segment lost 7 bases and the V segment lost 0 bases, leaving 7 bases of the junction unmatched. The chain's CDR3 is CASSVDAGEGNEQFF. Written as DNA, the CDR3 is TGTGCCAGCAGCGTAGATGCGGGAGAGGGGAATGAGCAGTTCTTC.

In this sample, this clone turned up a few times. The chain joins TRBV11-2 to TRBJ2-7; tentatively, D is TRBD2 (5 bases). V dropped 1 base and J dropped 6 bases, with 19 bases sitting between them. Germline CDR1 and CDR2: SGHAT and FQNNGV. The CDR3 spans 16 residues. The CDR3 sequence is CASSLASRQVGGEQYF. The CDR3 DNA is TGTGCCAGCAGCTTAGCTTCGAGGCAGGTCGGAGGCGAGCAGTACTTC.

The sample holds many counts of this clone. The same CDR3 also results from other DNA sequences found in this sample. This chain joins TRBV27 and TRBJ1-1, with D unclear. The V gene lost 4 bases and the J gene lost 5 bases, with 5 bases spanning the gap. CDR1 and CDR2 (germline): MNHEY, SMNVEV (reference sequence). This CDR3 is built from 11 residues. CDR3 in amino acids: CASSSRTEAFF. The CDR3 DNA sequence: TGTGCCAGCAGTTCGCGAACTGAAGCTTTCTTT.

At least ten counts were recorded for this clone. The chain uses TRBV6-1 and TRBJ2-7; weak D call: TRBD2 (6 bases). The CDR3 runs 14 residues. V was trimmed by 6 bases and J by 7 bases, leaving 19 bases between them. Germline loops: CDR1 MNHNS, CDR2 SASEGT. The CDR3 DNA reads TGTGCCAGCAGCTTTAGCGGACCTAATGGGGAGCAGTACGTC. As protein: CASSFSGPNGEQYV.

This clone was seen at least ten times. This chain uses TRBV7-3 with TRBJ2-3; maybe TRBD2 (7 bases). The CDR3 has 17 residues. V lost 3 bases to trimming and J lost 0 bases, with 16 bases between them. Germline CDR1 SGHTA, CDR2 FQGTGA. The CDR3 DNA follows: TGTGCCAGCAGCTTCGGACTAGGGGGACTTAGCACAGATACGCAGTATTTT. It encodes CASSFGLGGLSTDTQYF.

This clone was seen repeatedly, ten times or more. This chain links TRBV5-4 with TRBJ2-2; TRBD1 matches at 10 bases. Germline-derived CDR1 and CDR2 are SGHNT and YYREEE (reference sequence). This CDR3 has 15 amino acids. Unmatched junction bases numbered 4, after V lost 3 bases and J lost 5 bases. CDR3 loop: CASSYRQGATGELFF. In DNA form, the CDR3 reads TGTGCCAGCAGCTACCGACAGGGGGCGACCGGGGAGCTGTTTTTT.

This clone was observed a few times. The J gene is TRBJ2-1, the V gene TRBV2, with 9 nucleotides matching TRBD1. Per germline, CDR1 SNHLY and CDR2 FYNNEI. The CDR3 is 14 residues long. J lost 6 bases, V lost 4 bases, and 4 bases had no gene match. CDR3 DNA: TGTGCCAGCAGTGGACGGACAGGGGCCAATGAGCAGTTCTTC. Protein: CASSGRTGANEQFF.

Many counts were recorded for this clone. V gene TRBV14 combines with J gene TRBJ2-3; 11 bases are a match to TRBD1. Germline CDR1 is SGHDN and CDR2 is FVKESK. Trimming took 4 bases from V and 5 from J; bases not matched to a gene: 8. CDR3 size: 16 residues. The CDR3 DNA reads as TGTGCCAGCAGCCCCCGAAAGGGACAGGGGGTAGATACGCAGTATTTT. It is translated as CASSPRKGQGVDTQYF.

This clone was seen ten or more times. The DNA for the CDR3 is TGTGCCAGTAGTATACAGGGCACAGATACGCAGTATTTT. Translation gives CASSIQGTDTQYF. The chain uses TRBV19 and TRBJ2-3; D is unclear. The V end lost 2 bases, the J end lost 1 base, and 4 bases lay between the germline ends. Germline CDR1 and CDR2: LNHDA and SQIVND (reference sequence). The CDR3 consists of 13 residues.

This clone was counted a few times. The genes are TRBV18 and TRBJ2-2; 8 nucleotides agree with TRBD2. V dropped 3 bases and J dropped 0; count of bases not matched to a gene: 6. The length of the CDR3 is 17 residues. CDR1 KGHSH and CDR2 LQKENI come from the germline V gene. This CDR3 is CASSPYPSGSNTGELFF. CDR3 DNA: TGTGCCAGCTCACCGTATCCTAGCGGGTCGAACACCGGGGAGCTGTTTTTT.

This clone was detected ten times or more. This sequence joins TRBV18 and TRBJ1-3; D remains ambiguous. The CDR3 is 13 amino acids. Trimming shortened V by 3 bases and J by 4 bases, and 7 bases separated the two germline ends. Looked up from germline, CDR1 is KGHSH and CDR2 is LQKENI. The CDR3: CASSPGGGNTIYF. The CDR3 region has the DNA TGTGCCAGCTCACCCGGCGGCGGAAACACCATATATTTT.

The table lists this clone with many counts. The chain combines TRBV6-6 with TRBJ1-2; 10 bases align to TRBD1. V trimming: 8 bases; J trimming: 0 bases; junction bases outside the gene matches: 9. CDR1 MNHNY and CDR2 SVGAGI come from the germline V gene (reference sequence). This CDR3 is built from 16 residues. The CDR3 DNA is TGTGCCAGCGATATGACAGGGGGCGTCCCTAACTATGGCTACACCTTC. As protein: CASDMTGGVPNYGYTF.

This clone was seen many times. The chain is built from TRBV27 and TRBJ2-1, with 10 bases aligning to TRBD1. Germline CDR1 reads MNHEY; CDR2 reads SMNVEV (reference sequence). V lost 6 bases, J lost 7 bases, and 15 bases stayed unmatched. The CDR3 contains 17 residues. The CDR3 DNA sequence: TGTGCCAGCAGCCGTCCTAGGTCCGGGACAGGGGTGAATGAGCAGTTCTTC. Its translation: CASSRPRSGTGVNEQFF.

This clone is medium-sized in the sample. The J gene is TRBJ2-1, the V gene TRBV6-6, with TRBD2 matching over 7 bases. Germline CDR1 MNHNY, CDR2 SVGAGI (reference sequence). The CDR3 spans 15 residues. J was trimmed by 3 bases and V by 4 bases; bases with no gene match: 6. CDR3 region: CASSFSSGDYNEQFF. The CDR3, as DNA: TGTGCCAGCAGTTTCAGCAGCGGGGACTACAATGAGCAGTTCTTC.

This clone was recorded at least ten times. The chain links TRBV6-1 to TRBJ2-1, with 7 bases lining up with TRBD1. CDR3 length: 16 amino acids. Germline CDR1 is MNHNS and CDR2 is SASEGT. V was clipped by 1 base and J by 2 bases; unmatched bases: 5. CDR3 protein: CASSEERQGPYNEQFF. The CDR3 bases are TGTGCCAGCAGTGAAGAAAGACAGGGACCCTACAATGAGCAGTTCTTC.

Many counts were recorded for this clone. The chain joins TRBV29-1 to TRBJ2-5, with TRBD2 matching over 7 bases. This CDR3 is 13 amino acids long. The germline V gene has CDR1 SQVTM and CDR2 ANQGSEA. Trimming at V came to 8 bases and at J to 2 bases, leaving 8 bases not matched to a gene. In DNA, the CDR3 is TGCAGCCTTTCCCTAGCGGAGCAAGAGACCCAGTACTTC. This gives the protein CSLSLAEQETQYF.

This clone has a count of ten or more. CDR3 DNA sequence: TGTGCCAGCAGCCGACAGGGGTCTGGAAACACCATATATTTT. It is translated as CASSRQGSGNTIYF. The gene calls are TRBV5-5 and TRBJ1-3; 8 nucleotides line up with TRBD1. V dropped 4 bases and J dropped 1; count of bases not matched to a gene: 1. The CDR3 sequence is 14 residues long. Germline assignment: CDR1 SGHKS and CDR2 YYEKEE (reference sequence).

This clone was recorded many times. This chain uses TRBV11-3 with TRBJ1-4; TRBD1 might be the D (5 bases). In germline, CDR1 is SGHNT, CDR2 YENEEA. This CDR3 region has 17 residues. V lost 5 bases to trimming and J lost 8 bases, with 24 bases between them. CDR3 amino acids: CASSQRGSTALGEKLFF. CDR3 nucleotides: TGTGCCAGCAGCCAAAGGGGATCGACAGCCCTGGGGGAAAAACTGTTTTTT.

This clone was seen ten or more times. The V and J genes are TRBV7-3 and TRBJ2-1; the match to TRBD1 covers 7 bases. Germline CDR1 is SGHTA and CDR2 is FQGTGA. J lost 4 bases, V lost 4 bases, and 1 base had no gene match. The length of the CDR3 is 13 residues. The DNA of the CDR3 is TGTGCCAGCAGCTCGGGACAGTACAATGAGCAGTTCTTC. Translating gives CASSSGQYNEQFF.

This clone was picked up many times. This rearrangement joins TRBV5-6 to TRBJ1-5; D gene ambiguous. The CDR3 contains 16 residues. CDR1 is SGHDT, CDR2 YYEEEE, per germline. Trimming removed 4 bases from V and 6 bases from J, with 20 bases in between. The CDR3 protein is CASSHKGEGVSQPQHF. Written as DNA, the CDR3 is TGTGCCAGCAGCCATAAAGGAGAGGGCGTAAGTCAGCCCCAGCATTTT. Based on the CDR3 plus reference TRBV5-6 and TRBJ1-5, the full variable domain is DAGVTQSPTHLIKTRGQQVTLRCSPKSGHDTVSWYQQALGQGPQFIFQYYEEEERQRGNFPDRFSGHQFPNYSSELNVNALLLGDSALYLCASSHKGEGVSQPQHFGDGTRLSIL.

This clone showed up many times. J is TRBJ2-1 and V is TRBV7-3, with 7 positions matching TRBD2. The germline gives CDR1 SGHTA, CDR2 FQGTGA. V shed 4 bases, J shed 2 bases, and the junction held 8 bases outside the gene matches. The CDR3 has 16 residues. The CDR3 nucleotides are TGTGCCAGCAGCTCCCCCCCCGGGACTACCTACAATGAGCAGTTCTTC. Protein product: CASSSPPGTTYNEQFF.

At least ten counts were recorded for this clone. The chain is built from TRBV9 and TRBJ2-2, with a weak D call TRBD1 (6 bases). V was cut by 3 bases and J by 2 bases, with 17 bases left in between. The CDR3 is made up of 17 amino acids. Per the germline V gene, CDR1 is SGDLS and CDR2 is YYNGEE. CDR3 protein: CASSGLLDRHNTGELFF. CDR3 sequence (DNA): TGTGCCAGCAGCGGACTCCTGGACAGACACAACACCGGGGAGCTGTTTTTT.